Listed here is a single T cell receptor (beta chain). The antigen is undetermined. These data come from a study of immune evolution from preneoplasia to lung adenocarcinoma. Across the study: HLA loss of heterozygosity: around 6.5% AIS, less than 18% MIA, over 25% ADC, none AAH. Overall study results and limits: From normal lung to invasive adenocarcinoma, top clone frequencies appeared to decrease. KRAS-mutant nodules had the highest T cell clonality. Later-stage lesions appeared to have more T cells, more diversity, less clonality.

Profiled with immunoSEQ multiplex PCR; TCRdb holds only in-frame clones, not every one. The sample shows 5,000 to 7,000 clones, 75% to 90% of them seen only once. Looked up from germline, CDR1 is SGDLS and CDR2 is YYNGEE. The V gene lost 3 bases and the J gene lost 8 bases, with 15 bases spanning the gap. This CDR3 is 14 amino acids long. The rearrangement uses TRBV9 and TRBJ2-4, with no clear D. The receptor was isolated from a person aged 50-75 years with lung adenocarcinoma. The specimen sequenced was FFPE invasive lung adenocarcinoma tissue. CDR3 residues: CASSDQVLGDIQYF. Here the CDR3 DNA reads TGTGCCAGCAGCGATCAAGTTCTCGGAGACATTCAGTACTTC.